This is a list of T cell receptor beta chains from one sample in a study of shared clonotypes between healthy human individuals. TCRdb's table, derived via immunoSEQ multiplex PCR, lists solely in-frame clones and lacks some. The table lists about 1.5 million clones, 95% to 99% of them singletons. The sample taken for sequencing was naive CD4+ T cells sorted from blood. Receptors were obtained from a man aged 30-40 years in good health. The CDR3 runs from the conserved cysteine through the conserved F or W. A D gene is named only where the DNA matches it firmly. Only part of the rows carry a size: once, few, many, or a class if the clone is expanded.

CDR3 DNA: TGTGCCATCTGGACAGGGGGGATAGATACGCAGTATTTT
CDR3 protein: CAIWTGGIDTQYF
V gene: TRBV10-3
clone size: NA
J gene: TRBJ2-3
D gene: TRBD1

CDR3 DNA: TGTGCCAGCAGTGTACCTACTAGCGGGAGTAGGTATGAGCAGTACTTC
CDR3 protein: CASSVPTSGSRYEQYF
V gene: TRBV28
clone size: NA
J gene: TRBJ2-7
D gene: TRBD2

CDR3 DNA: TGTGCCAGCTCACCACTTGCGGGACAGGGGTACGAGCAGTACTTC
CDR3 protein: CASSPLAGQGYEQYF
V gene: TRBV18
clone size: NA
J gene: TRBJ2-7
D gene: TRBD1

CDR3 DNA: TGTGCCGAGGGGAAGACGAATGAGCAGTTCTTC
CDR3 protein: CAEGKTNEQFF
V gene: TRBV30
clone size: NA
J gene: TRBJ2-1
D gene: NA

CDR3 DNA: TGTGCCAGCAGCTCGCTAGAAAGGGGCGAGCAGTACTTC
CDR3 protein: CASSSLERGEQYF
V gene: TRBV7-8
clone size: NA
J gene: TRBJ2-7
D gene: NA

CDR3 DNA: TGTGCCAGCAGTCGACCGACAGTTACCAAAAACATTCAGTACTTC
CDR3 protein: CASSRPTVTKNIQYF
V gene: TRBV28
clone size: NA
J gene: TRBJ2-4
D gene: NA

CDR3 DNA: TGTGCCTGGAAGGGACAGAGGAACTATGGCTACACCTTC
CDR3 protein: CAWKGQRNYGYTF
V gene: TRBV30
clone size: NA
J gene: TRBJ1-2
D gene: TRBD1

CDR3 DNA: TGTGCCAGCAGTGAGGCTTCGTGGTTAGATACGCAGTATTTT
CDR3 protein: CASSEASWLDTQYF
V gene: TRBV6-1
clone size: NA
J gene: TRBJ2-3
D gene: NA

CDR3 DNA: TGTGCCAGCAGTGACCGGGACAGGGCCTCCTACGAGCAGTACTTC
CDR3 protein: CASSDRDRASYEQYF
V gene: TRBV6-1
clone size: few
J gene: TRBJ2-7
D gene: TRBD1

CDR3 DNA: TGTGCCAGCAGTCCCCGGGGTCCCCACACCGGGGAGCTGTTTTTT
CDR3 protein: CASSPRGPHTGELFF
V gene: TRBV2
clone size: once
J gene: TRBJ2-2
D gene: NA

CDR3 DNA: TGTGCCAGTAGCCTCGCTGTTAGGTTGGAGCAGTACTTC
CDR3 protein: CASSLAVRLEQYF
V gene: TRBV19
clone size: NA
J gene: TRBJ2-7
D gene: NA

CDR3 DNA: TGTGCCAGCTCTGGGCGGCAGGGTAACCACGAGCAGTACTTC
CDR3 protein: CASSGRQGNHEQYF
V gene: TRBV10-3
clone size: NA
J gene: TRBJ2-7
D gene: NA

CDR3 DNA: TGTGCCAGCAGAAAGACAGGGGGCGACTACGAGCAGTACTTC
CDR3 protein: CASRKTGGDYEQYF
V gene: TRBV6-6
clone size: NA
J gene: TRBJ2-7
D gene: TRBD1

CDR3 DNA: TGTGCCAGCGTCCGGGGCAGCGCGAACACCGGGGAGCTGTTTTTT
CDR3 protein: CASVRGSANTGELFF
V gene: TRBV2
clone size: NA
J gene: TRBJ2-2
D gene: NA

CDR3 DNA: TGTGCCAGCAGCCCGACAATCGGGGGACAAGAGACCCAGTACTTC
CDR3 protein: CASSPTIGGQETQYF
V gene: TRBV11-2
clone size: NA
J gene: TRBJ2-5
D gene: NA

CDR3 DNA: TGTGCCAGCGAACTGGGAGGGAAGGGGGCAGATACGCAGTATTTT
CDR3 protein: CASELGGKGADTQYF
V gene: TRBV28
clone size: NA
J gene: TRBJ2-3
D gene: NA

CDR3 DNA: TGTGCAATTGGTCGGGGGAAAGCTTTCTTT
CDR3 protein: CAIGRGKAFF
V gene: TRBV28
clone size: NA
J gene: TRBJ1-1
D gene: NA

CDR3 DNA: TGTGCCAGCAGTCGCCCCGGGACAGGGAAGGTCTCTGAAGCTTTCTTT
CDR3 protein: CASSRPGTGKVSEAFF
V gene: TRBV27
clone size: NA
J gene: TRBJ1-1
D gene: TRBD1

CDR3 DNA: TGCGCCAGCAGACACGGGACCCCGGGCCCGAACGAGCAGTACTTC
CDR3 protein: CASRHGTPGPNEQYF
V gene: TRBV5-1
clone size: NA
J gene: TRBJ2-7
D gene: NA

CDR3 DNA: TGTGCCAGTAGTACATGGACGGTGAGCTCTGGGGCCAACGTCCTGACTTTC
CDR3 protein: CASSTWTVSSGANVLTF
V gene: TRBV19
clone size: NA
J gene: TRBJ2-6
D gene: NA

CDR3 DNA: TGTGCCAGCAGACAGGGGACCCAAGAGACCCAGTACTTC
CDR3 protein: CASRQGTQETQYF
V gene: TRBV6-5
clone size: NA
J gene: TRBJ2-5
D gene: TRBD1

CDR3 DNA: TGCGCCAGCGCTGGAGGGGCGGGAGCGGATACGCAGTATTTT
CDR3 protein: CASAGGAGADTQYF
V gene: TRBV5-1
clone size: NA
J gene: TRBJ2-3
D gene: TRBD2

CDR3 DNA: TGTGCCAGCAGTGCTCAGGGATTCTCTGGAAACACCATATATTTT
CDR3 protein: CASSAQGFSGNTIYF
V gene: TRBV25-1
clone size: NA
J gene: TRBJ1-3
D gene: NA

CDR3 DNA: TGTGCCAGCAGCTTACCGCCGGGCAGGATAAGCTCCTACGAGCAGTACTTC
CDR3 protein: CASSLPPGRISSYEQYF
V gene: TRBV7-9
clone size: NA
J gene: TRBJ2-7
D gene: NA

CDR3 DNA: TGCGCCAGCAGCTACGGACTAGCGGCCCTCGAGGCGGCCAAAAACATTCAGTACTTC
CDR3 protein: CASSYGLAALEAAKNIQYF
V gene: TRBV5-1
clone size: NA
J gene: TRBJ2-4
D gene: TRBD2

CDR3 DNA: TGTGCCAGCAGTACACCGGGACAGGGGGCAGGGGAGCAGTACTTC
CDR3 protein: CASSTPGQGAGEQYF
V gene: TRBV7-9
clone size: NA
J gene: TRBJ2-7
D gene: TRBD1

CDR3 DNA: TGTGCCAGCAGCCGACCGTCTGGGACAGGGAACACTGAAGCTTTCTTT
CDR3 protein: CASSRPSGTGNTEAFF
V gene: TRBV5-6
clone size: NA
J gene: TRBJ1-1
D gene: TRBD1

CDR3 DNA: TGTGCCAGCAGCGCCGGGGGGGCAGATGGTGGCTACACCTTC
CDR3 protein: CASSAGGADGGYTF
V gene: TRBV7-2
clone size: NA
J gene: TRBJ1-2
D gene: NA

CDR3 DNA: TGTGCCAGCAGCTTGTTCCAGAGGGATACGCAGTATTTT
CDR3 protein: CASSLFQRDTQYF
V gene: TRBV5-6
clone size: NA
J gene: TRBJ2-3
D gene: NA

CDR3 DNA: TGTGCCAGCTCACCACCTTTCCCGGGACAGGGTGGGGCCTACGAGCAGTACTTC
CDR3 protein: CASSPPFPGQGGAYEQYF
V gene: TRBV18
clone size: NA
J gene: TRBJ2-7
D gene: TRBD1

CDR3 DNA: TGTGCCAGGATAGCGGGAGGGCACTACAATGAGCAGTTCTTC
CDR3 protein: CARIAGGHYNEQFF
V gene: TRBV6-4
clone size: NA
J gene: TRBJ2-1
D gene: TRBD2

CDR3 DNA: TGCGCCAGCAGCAAAACAGGCACAGATACGCAGTATTTT
CDR3 protein: CASSKTGTDTQYF
V gene: TRBV5-1
clone size: once
J gene: TRBJ2-3
D gene: NA

CDR3 DNA: TGTGCCAGCAGTTACTCGCGGGAAAGCGACTATGGCTACACCTTC
CDR3 protein: CASSYSRESDYGYTF
V gene: TRBV6-6
clone size: NA
J gene: TRBJ1-2
D gene: NA

CDR3 DNA: TGTGCCAGCAGTCCCCTAGGGAACACTGAAGCTTTCTTT
CDR3 protein: CASSPLGNTEAFF
V gene: TRBV28
clone size: once
J gene: TRBJ1-1
D gene: NA

CDR3 DNA: TGTGCCAGCACCAAAGAGGCAGGGCCGAACGGCTACACCTTC
CDR3 protein: CASTKEAGPNGYTF
V gene: TRBV5-4
clone size: once
J gene: TRBJ1-2
D gene: NA

CDR3 DNA: TGCGCCAGCAGCTTTGCTACAGGGGTGGGAACCAACACCATATATTTT
CDR3 protein: CASSFATGVGTNTIYF
V gene: TRBV5-1
clone size: once
J gene: TRBJ1-3
D gene: TRBD1

CDR3 DNA: TGTGCCAGCAGCGTGTTCCAGGGGGCATGGCAAGCTTTCTTT
CDR3 protein: CASSVFQGAWQAFF
V gene: TRBV7-9
clone size: NA
J gene: TRBJ1-1
D gene: TRBD1

CDR3 DNA: TGTGCCAGCATGGCATTTGCTGGGAAGACCGGGGAGCTGTTTTTT
CDR3 protein: CASMAFAGKTGELFF
V gene: TRBV2
clone size: once
J gene: TRBJ2-2
D gene: NA

CDR3 DNA: TGCAGTGCTAGTTTCCGCACTGAAGCTTTCTTT
CDR3 protein: CSASFRTEAFF
V gene: TRBV20-1
clone size: NA
J gene: TRBJ1-1
D gene: NA

CDR3 DNA: TGTGCCAGCCCCGAGGCACGGGAGGAAAACACCGGGGAGCTGTTTTTT
CDR3 protein: CASPEAREENTGELFF
V gene: TRBV25-1
clone size: once
J gene: TRBJ2-2
D gene: TRBD2

CDR3 DNA: TGTGCCAGTAGCACGAGGGGGACTAGCGGGAGGGGAGATACGCAGTATTTT
CDR3 protein: CASSTRGTSGRGDTQYF
V gene: TRBV19
clone size: NA
J gene: TRBJ2-3
D gene: TRBD2

CDR3 DNA: TGTGCCACCAGCAGAGACAAACTGACGAACACCGGGGAGCTGTTTTTT
CDR3 protein: CATSRDKLTNTGELFF
V gene: TRBV15
clone size: NA
J gene: TRBJ2-2
D gene: NA